This is a list of T cell receptor beta chains from one sample in a study of T cell responses to AZD1222 COVID-19 vaccine. Repertoires were generated with immunoSEQ multiplex PCR, while TCRdb's copy carries only in-frame clones and drops some. The sample includes 150,000 to 200,000 clones, 85% to 90% seen only once; the top ten take more than 7%. Sequencing used peripheral blood, obtained on day 0 of AZD1222 vaccination. Receptors were obtained from an adult in good health. CDR3s leave out the opening cysteine and the closing phenylalanine or tryptophan.

v_gene	j_gene	len	CDR3aa
TRBV28	TRBJ2-7	11	ASSHRGPYEQY
TRBV5-1	TRBJ2-5	14	ASSLNGPAQGETQY
TRBV27	TRBJ2-7	13	ASSPPWTGTYEQY
TRBV5-6	TRBJ1-2	12	ASSFDRGGYGYT
TRBV2	TRBJ2-3	14	ASSGSSRGAGDTQY
TRBV9	TRBJ1-2	14	ASSVGGEGGRYGYT
TRBV6-6	TRBJ2-3	13	ASSLVTRSTDTQY
TRBV7-8	TRBJ2-7	12	ASSKPGELREQY
TRBV10-3	TRBJ2-5	13	AISEGSGGSETQY
TRBV5-4	TRBJ1-4	14	ASSWTGQSEDEKLF
TRBV11-3	TRBJ2-2	17	ASSLEPRLGQVVTGELF
TRBV5-1	TRBJ2-7	11	ASSTLGSYEQY
TRBV5-4	TRBJ2-7	13	ASSLAGGWTYEQY
TRBV21-1	TRBJ1-2	12	ASSRGGALYGYT
TRBV5-1	TRBJ2-2	13	ASSLQAANTGELF
TRBV5-1	TRBJ2-2	14	ASSFGGPIVTGELF
TRBV5-5	TRBJ1-1	13	ASSRSWTAYTEAF
TRBV13	TRBJ2-7	13	ASSYRGSGKIEQY
TRBV18	TRBJ1-4	13	ASSARTATNEKLF
TRBV7-5	TRBJ1-3	12	VRTPAVGGNTIY
TRBV7-7	TRBJ2-3	13	ASSPGLAGVDTQY
TRBV6-5	TRBJ1-1	13	ASSIQGPPNTEAF
TRBV19	TRBJ2-7	14	ASSPSGQAYSYEQY
TRBV5-1	TRBJ2-5	12	ASGLAGRQETQY
TRBV30	TRBJ1-1	11	AWYRGQNTEAF
TRBV4-1	TRBJ1-1	11	ASSHLRGTEAF
TRBV25-1	TRBJ1-1	9	ASTRIYEAF
TRBV5-1	TRBJ1-1	12	ASSPTGQHTEAF
TRBV6-4	TRBJ2-3	13	ASSPQPSGTDTQY
TRBV18	TRBJ2-7	15	ASSPRWPGPPPYEQY
TRBV6-4	TRBJ1-2	13	ASSPGQGARSGYT
TRBV9	TRBJ2-7	14	ASSARDRGGQDEQY
TRBV7-9	TRBJ1-2	12	ASSSPEAGGGYT
TRBV7-2	TRBJ2-1	15	ASSERLAGLGSNEQF
TRBV28	TRBJ2-3	10	ASSLRTDTQY
TRBV7-2	TRBJ2-5	14	ASSLAGGGWGETQY
TRBV11-1	TRBJ1-1	12	ASSARQGGTEAF
TRBV4-1	TRBJ1-3	12	ASSPQGARNTIY
TRBV10-3	TRBJ1-6	11	AISERQDSPLH
TRBV29-1	TRBJ1-3	12	SVAPDSGRNTIY
TRBV12-3/TRBV12-4	TRBJ1-2	11	ASSLTGNYGYT
TRBV29-1	TRBJ2-1	12	SVDSLAGRGEQF